The 10 T cell receptor beta chains in this list originate from one sample, sequenced in a study of blood T cell repertoires in COVID-19. Sequencing used immunoSEQ multiplex PCR; TCRdb keeps in-frame clones, though not all of them. Of 90,000 to 140,000 clones in the sample, roughly 81% were seen once. Sequences were obtained from peripheral blood. Receptors originate from a woman aged 70 to 79 with acute or convalescent COVID-19.

This clone has just one count. The chain couples TRBV18 to TRBJ2-3; 14 nucleotides agree with TRBD2. CDR1 is KGHSH, CDR2 LQKENI, per germline. This CDR3 is built from 15 residues. V lost 4 bases, J lost 6 bases, and 3 bases stayed unmatched. The CDR3 is CASSQTSGGADTQYF. The CDR3 coding sequence is TGTGCCAGCTCACAGACTAGCGGGGGGGCCGATACGCAGTATTTT.

The chain couples TRBV24-1 to TRBJ2-7; 7 bases map to TRBD1. CDR3 length: 16 amino acids. V dropped 3 bases and J dropped 1; count of bases not matched to a gene: 8. Germline CDR1 reads KGHDR; CDR2 reads SFDVKD. The DNA for the CDR3 is TGTGCCACCAGTGATCCCGGACAGGAAGGTTCCTACGAGCAGTACTTC. Translated: CATSDPGQEGSYEQYF.

A few counts support this clone. The same CDR3 also results from other DNA sequences found in this sample. V usage is TRBV19 and J usage is TRBJ1-2; 8 bases line up with TRBD1. The CDR3 covers 13 residues. The trim removed 2 bases at V and 4 bases at J, leaving 0 bases unmatched. CDR1 and CDR2 from the germline V gene are LNHDA and SQIVND (reference sequence). CDR3 region: CASSIQGAYGYTF. As DNA, the CDR3 is TGTGCCAGTAGTATACAGGGGGCCTATGGCTACACCTTC.

This clone was counted once. This chain joins TRBV20-1 and TRBJ2-1; 7 bases are shared with TRBD2. The CDR3 sequence is 16 residues long. The V gene end was trimmed by 3 bases and the J gene end by 3 bases; junction bases not matched to a gene: 11. Germline loops: CDR1 DFQATT, CDR2 SNEGSKA (reference sequence). CDR3 in amino acids: CSASVFGGGDYNEQFF. In DNA form, the CDR3 reads TGCAGTGCTAGTGTTTTCGGTGGGGGGGACTACAATGAGCAGTTCTTC.

V and J are TRBV11-3 and TRBJ2-3; no definite D call. The CDR3 contains 13 residues. Germline V gene data show CDR1 as SGHNT and CDR2 as YENEEA. Trimming took 2 bases from V and 1 from J, leaving 4 bases between them. CDR3 DNA sequence: TGTGCCAGCAGCTTAACAGGCACAGATACGCAGTATTTT. It yields the protein CASSLTGTDTQYF.

The rearrangement uses TRBV5-1 and TRBJ2-5; tentatively, D is TRBD2 (6 bases). Germline V CDR1 and CDR2: SGHRS, YFSETQ. V lost 0 bases to trimming and J lost 5 bases, with 11 bases between them. The CDR3 has 14 residues. DNA for the CDR3: TGCGCCAGCAGCTTGGACGGGGGTAAGGAGACCCAGTACTTC. Its translation is CASSLDGGKETQYF.

This clone was observed a handful of times. The genes are TRBV6-5 and TRBJ2-7; D unclear. The V end lost 0 bases, the J end lost 0 bases, and 6 bases lay between the germline ends. The CDR3 is 14 amino acids. Per germline, CDR1 MNHEY and CDR2 SVGAGI. As DNA, the CDR3 is TGTGCCAGCAGTTACTCGTCCTACTCCTACGAGCAGTACTTC. This codes for CASSYSSYSYEQYF.

V gene TRBV30 combines with J gene TRBJ1-4; TRBD1 aligns across 10 bases. CDR1 and CDR2 from the germline V gene are GTSNPN and SVGIG (reference sequence). The V gene end was trimmed by 2 bases and the J gene end by 8 bases; junction bases not matched to a gene: 2. The CDR3 length is 13 residues. CDR3 nucleotides: TGTGCCTGGAGTCGGGACAGGGGAGAAAAACTGTTTTTT. It translates to CAWSRDRGEKLFF.

As concerns this clone: In the same sample, other DNA sequences code for this CDR3. The J gene is TRBJ2-2, the V gene TRBV3-1 (or the pseudogene TRBV3-2); no clear D. V lost 1 base to trimming and J lost 1 base, with 4 bases between them. Germline V lookup: CDR1 LGHDT, CDR2 YNNKEL (reference sequence). The CDR3 is 14 residues long. CDR3 sequence (DNA): TGTGCCAGCAGCCAAGGACAGAACACCGGGGAGCTGTTTTTT. Encoded protein: CASSQGQNTGELFF.

This chain joins TRBV19 and TRBJ2-7, with a possible D match to TRBD2 (6 bases). CDR3 size: 14 residues. V was trimmed by 8 bases and J by 2 bases, leaving 16 bases between them. Germline V gives CDR1 LNHDA, CDR2 SQIVND (reference sequence). CDR3 loop: CASSKGRLAYEQYF. CDR3 nucleotides: TGTGCCAGTTCAAAGGGCCGACTAGCCTACGAGCAGTACTTC.